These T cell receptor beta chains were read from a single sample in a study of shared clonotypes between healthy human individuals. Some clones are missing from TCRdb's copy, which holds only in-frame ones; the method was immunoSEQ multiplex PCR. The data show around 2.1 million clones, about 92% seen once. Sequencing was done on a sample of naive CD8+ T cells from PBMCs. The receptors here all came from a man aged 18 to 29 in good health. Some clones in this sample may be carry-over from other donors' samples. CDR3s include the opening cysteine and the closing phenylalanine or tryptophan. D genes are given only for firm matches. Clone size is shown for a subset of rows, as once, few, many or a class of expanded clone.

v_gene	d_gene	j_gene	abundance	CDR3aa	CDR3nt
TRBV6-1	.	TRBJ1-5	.	CASRAGTNQPQHF	TGTGCCAGCAGGGCCGGGACCAATCAGCCCCAGCATTTT
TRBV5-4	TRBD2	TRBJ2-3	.	CASSLGLAGPTDTQYF	TGTGCCAGCAGCTTGGGACTAGCGGGACCCACAGATACGCAGTATTTT
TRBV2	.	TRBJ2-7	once	CASSGSEGATEQYF	TGTGCCAGCAGTGGAAGTGAAGGGGCGACCGAGCAGTACTTC
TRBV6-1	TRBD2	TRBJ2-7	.	CASSEPGLAGVYEQYF	TGTGCCAGCAGTGAGCCGGGACTAGCGGGAGTTTACGAGCAGTACTTC
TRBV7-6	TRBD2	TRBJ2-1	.	CASSTGLATGNEQFF	TGTGCCAGCAGTACGGGACTAGCGACGGGCAATGAGCAGTTCTTC
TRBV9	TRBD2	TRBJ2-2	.	CASSVVVAGAGGELFF	TGTGCCAGCAGCGTAGTTGTAGCGGGAGCGGGCGGGGAGCTGTTTTTT
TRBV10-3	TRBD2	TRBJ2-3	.	CAISEPWTSGSSDTQYF	TGTGCCATCAGTGAACCCTGGACTAGCGGGAGCAGCGATACGCAGTATTTT
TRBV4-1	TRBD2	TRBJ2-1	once	CASSRGTSGYNEQFF	TGCGCCAGCAGCCGGGGGACTAGCGGATACAATGAGCAGTTCTTC
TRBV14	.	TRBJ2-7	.	CASSQGRGYEQYF	TGTGCCAGCAGCCAAGGGCGGGGCTACGAGCAGTACTTC
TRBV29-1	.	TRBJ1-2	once	CSVRMEANYGYTF	TGCAGCGTCAGGATGGAGGCTAACTATGGCTACACCTTC
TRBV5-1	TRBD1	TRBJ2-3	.	CASSWDRFTSTDTQYF	TGCGCCAGCAGCTGGGACAGATTCACTAGCACAGATACGCAGTATTTT
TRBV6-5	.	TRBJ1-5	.	CASSYGQGFQPQHF	TGTGCCAGCAGTTACGGGCAGGGGTTCCAGCCCCAGCATTTT
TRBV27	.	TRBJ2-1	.	CASSLSMLGYNEQFF	TGTGCCAGCAGTTTATCGATGTTGGGCTACAATGAGCAGTTCTTC
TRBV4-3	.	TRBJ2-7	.	CASSQDEGDGYEQYF	TGCGCCAGCAGCCAAGATGAAGGGGACGGATACGAGCAGTACTTC
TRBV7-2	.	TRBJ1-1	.	CASSLVGRGTEAFF	TGTGCCAGCAGCTTAGTGGGCCGGGGCACTGAAGCTTTCTTT
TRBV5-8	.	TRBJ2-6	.	CASRETGFGANVLTF	TGTGCCAGCAGAGAAACAGGGTTTGGGGCCAACGTCCTGACTTTC
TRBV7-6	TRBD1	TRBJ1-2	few	CASSPGTVYGYTF	TGTGCCAGCAGCCCCGGGACAGTCTATGGCTACACCTTC
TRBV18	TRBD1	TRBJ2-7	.	CASSPTGGIYEQYF	TGTGCCAGCTCACCAACAGGGGGAATATACGAGCAGTACTTC
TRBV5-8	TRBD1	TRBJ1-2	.	CASSSLRDRGGFDYGYTF	TGTGCCAGCAGCAGCCTCCGGGACAGGGGAGGATTTGACTATGGCTACACCTTC
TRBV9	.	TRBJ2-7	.	CASSSSGSASSYEQYF	TGTGCCAGCAGCTCCAGCGGCTCTGCGAGCTCCTACGAGCAGTACTTC
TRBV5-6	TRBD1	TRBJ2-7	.	CASSRDRGYEQYF	TGTGCCAGCAGCCGGGACAGGGGATACGAGCAGTACTTC
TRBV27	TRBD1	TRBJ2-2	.	CASGTEDTGELFF	TGTGCCAGCGGGACAGAAGACACCGGGGAGCTGTTTTTT
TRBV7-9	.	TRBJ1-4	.	CASSPADRPNEKLFF	TGTGCCAGCAGCCCGGCGGACCGGCCTAATGAAAAACTGTTTTTT
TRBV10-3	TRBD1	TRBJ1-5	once	CAISVDRVFSNQPQHF	TGTGCCATCAGTGTCGACAGGGTTTTTAGCAATCAGCCCCAACATTTT
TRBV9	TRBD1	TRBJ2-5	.	CASSVGDRVETQYF	TGTGCCAGCAGCGTGGGGGACAGGGTTGAGACCCAGTACTTC
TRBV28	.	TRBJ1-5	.	CASSLPGEGQPQHF	TGTGCCAGCAGTTTGCCTGGGGAGGGCCAGCCCCAGCATTTT
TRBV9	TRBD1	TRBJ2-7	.	CASSSDPLQGPVWEQYF	TGTGCCAGCAGCTCCGACCCCCTACAGGGGCCCGTGTGGGAGCAGTACTTC
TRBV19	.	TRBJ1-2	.	CASTRRGFEKDGYTF	TGTGCCAGTACCAGGCGGGGATTCGAAAAGGATGGCTACACCTTC
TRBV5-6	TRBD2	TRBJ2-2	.	CASSARGLADTGELFF	TGTGCCAGCAGCGCTCGGGGACTAGCGGACACCGGGGAGCTGTTTTTT
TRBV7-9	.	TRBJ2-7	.	CASSTGIYEQYF	TGTGCCAGCAGCACAGGAATCTACGAGCAGTACTTC
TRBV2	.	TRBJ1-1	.	CASLRVREAFF	TGTGCCAGCCTTAGGGTGCGTGAAGCTTTCTTT
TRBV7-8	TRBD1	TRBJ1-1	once	CASSLEVGDRGPLSTEAFF	TGTGCCAGCAGCTTAGAAGTCGGAGACAGGGGGCCCCTATCCACTGAAGCTTTCTTT
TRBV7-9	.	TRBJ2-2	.	CASSLEIQVTGELFF	TGTGCCAGCAGCTTAGAAATACAGGTCACCGGGGAGCTGTTTTTT
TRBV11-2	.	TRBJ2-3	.	CASSLGRTDTQYF	TGTGCCAGCAGCTTAGGTCGGACAGATACGCAGTATTTT
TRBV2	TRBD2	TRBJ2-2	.	CASNRLAGVDGGELFF	TGTGCCAGCAATAGACTAGCGGGAGTTGACGGCGGGGAGCTGTTTTTT
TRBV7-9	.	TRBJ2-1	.	CASTGWAVYNEQFF	TGTGCCAGCACCGGGTGGGCGGTGTACAATGAGCAGTTCTTC
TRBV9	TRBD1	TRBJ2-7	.	CASSVSGTGDLYEQYF	TGTGCCAGCAGCGTTTCCGGGACAGGGGACCTCTACGAGCAGTACTTC